These T cell receptor beta chains were read from a single sample in a study of radiotherapy plus CTLA-4 blockade in lung cancer. The data were produced by immunoSEQ multiplex PCR, yet TCRdb's version contains in-frame clones alone and is incomplete. The table has about 80,000 clones, more than 75% seen once. The starting material was peripheral blood, obtained from a patient treated with radiotherapy plus ipilimumab. The source is a human donor with non-small cell lung cancer who had stable disease on radiotherapy plus ipilimumab. Each CDR3 is given with its conserved first and last residue. D genes are given only for firm matches. Some rows have no size entry. The others give once, few or many, or a class for an expanded clone.

TRBV20-1	TRBJ1-1	NA	NA	CSAKVNTEAFF	TGCAGTGCGAAGGTGAACACTGAAGCTTTCTTT
TRBV27	TRBJ2-1	NA	NA	CASSLRQGYNEQFF	TGTGCCAGCAGTTTACGCCAGGGCTACAATGAGCAGTTCTTC
TRBV19	TRBJ2-5	NA	NA	CASSPPVGTQYF	TGTGCCAGTAGTCCGCCCGTTGGGACCCAGTACTTC
TRBV5-1	TRBJ1-2	NA	NA	CASSLSGGGYTF	TGCGCCAGCAGCTTATCGGGAGGTGGCTACACCTTC
TRBV2	TRBJ1-5	TRBD1	NA	CASSVTGQGFSNQPQHF	TGTGCCAGCAGCGTAACCGGACAGGGGTTTAGCAATCAGCCCCAGCATTTT
TRBV7-2	TRBJ2-7	NA	few	CASTISWSEQYF	TGTGCCAGCACCATTTCGTGGTCCGAGCAGTACTTC
TRBV9	TRBJ1-1	NA	NA	CASSVEGWGNTEAFF	TGTGCCAGCAGCGTAGAGGGCTGGGGGAACACTGAAGCTTTCTTT
TRBV30	TRBJ2-7	NA	few	CAWRQDSYEQYF	TGTGCCTGGAGACAGGACTCCTACGAGCAGTACTTC
TRBV27	TRBJ2-1	TRBD2	NA	CASSSPTSGGKNEQFF	TGTGCCAGCAGTTCTCCGACTAGCGGGGGGAAGAATGAGCAGTTCTTC
TRBV11-1	TRBJ2-7	NA	NA	CASSLVGLARGEQYF	TGTGCCAGCAGCTTAGTAGGGCTGGCGAGGGGCGAGCAGTACTTC
TRBV11-3	TRBJ2-1	NA	NA	CASSSTNRLAPEDNEQFF	TGTGCCAGCAGCTCCACCAACCGACTTGCGCCTGAGGACAATGAGCAGTTCTTC
TRBV7-2	TRBJ2-3	NA	NA	CASSLRPVGITDTQYF	TGTGCCAGCAGCTTAAGGCCCGTCGGAATCACAGATACGCAGTATTTT
TRBV30	TRBJ1-5	TRBD1	NA	CAWSPTQGGNQPQHF	TGTGCCTGGAGTCCTACACAGGGGGGAAATCAGCCCCAGCATTTT
TRBV2	TRBJ2-2	NA	once	CASIRSLNTGELFF	TGTGCCAGCATCAGGTCCTTAAACACCGGGGAGCTGTTTTTT
TRBV30	TRBJ1-4	TRBD1	NA	CAWRRAGGFLANEKLFF	TGTGCCTGGAGGAGGGCAGGGGGCTTTTTAGCTAATGAAAAACTGTTTTTT
TRBV28	TRBJ2-4	NA	NA	CASSSSIAKNIQYF	TGTGCCAGCAGTTCCTCAATAGCCAAAAACATTCAGTACTTC
TRBV11-2	TRBJ1-2	NA	NA	CASSEGGTYGYTF	TGTGCCAGCAGTGAGGGCGGGACCTATGGCTACACCTTC
TRBV6-1	TRBJ1-2	NA	NA	CASSLRGYGYTF	TGTGCCAGCAGTTTGCGGGGGTATGGCTACACCTTC
TRBV7-7	TRBJ1-4	NA	NA	CASSLGSFGKLFF	TGTGCTAGCAGCTTGGGGAGCTTCGGAAAACTGTTTTTT
TRBV28	TRBJ1-6	NA	NA	CASSLDRSNSPLHF	TGTGCCAGCAGTCTAGACAGGAGCAATTCACCCCTCCACTTT
TRBV5-1	TRBJ2-3	TRBD2	NA	CASSLTSGGRDTQYF	TGCGCCAGCAGCTTGACTAGCGGGGGCCGAGATACGCAGTATTTT
TRBV6-5	TRBJ1-5	NA	NA	CASKLSGSNQPQHF	TGTGCCAGCAAACTGTCGGGTAGCAATCAGCCCCAGCATTTT
TRBV6-1	TRBJ2-7	NA	NA	CASSLTISYEQYF	TGTGCCAGCAGTTTGACAATCTCCTACGAGCAGTACTTC
TRBV9	TRBJ2-5	TRBD2	NA	CASSVGLAGRETQYF	TGTGCCAGCAGCGTTGGACTAGCGGGAAGAGAGACCCAGTACTTC
TRBV25-1	TRBJ1-2	NA	NA	CASSGTVDGHYGYTF	TGTGCCAGCAGTGGCACGGTAGACGGACATTATGGCTACACCTTC
TRBV7-6	TRBJ1-5	NA	NA	CASKKPQGGNQPQHF	TGTGCCAGCAAAAAACCACAGGGCGGTAATCAGCCCCAGCATTTT
TRBV18	TRBJ2-7	NA	NA	CASSPAGSSYEQYF	TGTGCCAGCTCACCTGCGGGTAGCTCCTACGAGCAGTACTTC
TRBV29-1	TRBJ2-3	TRBD1	NA	CSVAQGAGDTQYF	TGCAGCGTTGCCCAGGGGGCAGGAGATACGCAGTATTTT
TRBV4-2	TRBJ2-6	TRBD1	NA	CASSQDRGTGGSGANVLTF	TGTGCCAGCAGCCAAGATCGCGGGACAGGGGGCTCTGGGGCCAACGTCCTGACTTTC
TRBV5-6	TRBJ2-7	TRBD2	NA	CASSRVAGGRSDEQYF	TGTGCCAGCAGCCGTGTTGCGGGGGGGCGGTCGGACGAGCAGTACTTC
TRBV11-2	TRBJ2-3	NA	NA	CASSLTATTSDTQYF	TGTGCCAGCAGCTTAACCGCGACTACCTCAGATACGCAGTATTTT
TRBV7-9	TRBJ2-7	TRBD2	NA	CASSLGLAGSSYEQYF	TGTGCCAGCAGCCTAGGACTAGCGGGTTCATCCTACGAGCAGTACTTC
TRBV15	TRBJ2-7	NA	NA	CATSRVVGEQYF	TGTGCCACCAGCAGAGTTGTGGGAGAGCAGTACTTC
TRBV7-3	TRBJ2-1	TRBD2	NA	CASSPRDSGRGNEQFF	TGTGCCAGCAGCCCCCGGGATAGCGGGAGGGGGAATGAGCAGTTCTTC
TRBV6-1	TRBJ1-4	NA	NA	CASRGVQEEKLFF	TGTGCCAGCAGAGGGGTTCAGGAGGAAAAACTGTTTTTT
TRBV19	TRBJ1-3	TRBD1	once	CASTDRGLGNTIYF	TGTGCCAGTACCGACAGGGGGCTCGGAAACACCATATATTTT
TRBV5-1	TRBJ1-5	NA	NA	CASSSGPNQPQHF	TGCGCCAGCAGTTCTGGGCCGAATCAGCCCCAGCATTTT
TRBV15	TRBJ2-3	NA	few	CATSRDLLDTQYF	TGTGCCACCAGCAGAGATCTCCTCGATACGCAGTATTTT
TRBV21-1	TRBJ2-5	NA	NA	CASSNSLRDLKKETQYF	TGTGCCAGCAGCAATTCACTTAGGGACTTAAAGAAAGAGACCCAGTACTTC
TRBV30	TRBJ1-3	NA	once	CAWRGWAGGPGNTIYF	TGTGCCTGGAGGGGTTGGGCGGGCGGACCTGGAAACACCATATATTTT
TRBV28	TRBJ1-1	NA	NA	CASSLPQGMNTEAFF	TGTGCCAGCAGTCTCCCTCAGGGAATGAACACTGAAGCTTTCTTT
TRBV30	TRBJ2-4	NA	NA	CAWSVRGGRRKNIQYF	TGTGCCTGGAGTGTTCGGGGCGGACGACGTAAAAACATTCAGTACTTC
TRBV13	TRBJ2-7	NA	NA	CASSLGLNYEQYF	TGTGCCAGCAGCTTAGGTCTGAACTACGAGCAGTACTTC